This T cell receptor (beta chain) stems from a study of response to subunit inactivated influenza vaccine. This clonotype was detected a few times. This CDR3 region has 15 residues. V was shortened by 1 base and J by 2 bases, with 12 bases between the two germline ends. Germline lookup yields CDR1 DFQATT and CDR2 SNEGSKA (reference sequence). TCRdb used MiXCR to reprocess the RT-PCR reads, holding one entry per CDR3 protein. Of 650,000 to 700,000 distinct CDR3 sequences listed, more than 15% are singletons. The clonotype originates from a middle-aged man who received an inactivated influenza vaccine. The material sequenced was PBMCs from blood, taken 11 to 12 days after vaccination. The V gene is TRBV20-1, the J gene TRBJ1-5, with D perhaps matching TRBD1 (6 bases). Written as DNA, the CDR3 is TGCAGTGCTAGAGTGCGGGGGCTCGGCAATCAGCCCCAGCATTTT. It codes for CSARVRGLGNQPQHF.